The 24 T cell receptor beta chains listed next were all sequenced from one sample in a study of shared clonotypes between healthy human individuals. Here immunoSEQ multiplex PCR was the method, and the copy in TCRdb shows in-frame clones only, minus some. Of about 2 million clones listed, 85% to 95% are singletons. Sequencing was carried out using naive CD4+ T cells sorted from blood. Subset in this sample: CD45RA+ positively selected. These receptor sequences come from a man in his late teens or twenties in good health.

The V call is TRBV2, the J call TRBJ2-1; TRBD2 aligns across 11 bases. V lost 7 bases and J lost 3; bases outside the gene matches: 14. This CDR3 is built from 18 residues. CDR1 SNHLY and CDR2 FYNNEI come from the germline V gene. DNA for the CDR3: TGTGCCAGCACTCCTTGGAAACTAGCGGGGGCCCTCTACAATGAGCAGTTCTTC. Translation: CASTPWKLAGALYNEQFF.

The J gene is TRBJ2-1, the V gene TRBV5-1; 11 bases fit TRBD2. Germline CDR1 is SGHRS and CDR2 is YFSETQ. V lost 5 bases, J lost 7 bases, and 11 bases stayed unmatched. This CDR3 contains 16 residues. The CDR3 bases are TGCGCCAGCAGACCAGCGATAGCGGGAGGGCAAAATGAGCAGTTCTTC. Amino acid sequence: CASRPAIAGGQNEQFF. Using reference TRBV5-1 and TRBJ2-1 for the parts outside the CDR3, the full variable domain is KAGVTQTPRYLIKTRGQQVTLSCSPISGHRSVSWYQQTPGQGLQFLFEYFSETQRNKGNFPGRFSGRQFSNSRSEMNVSTLELGDSALYLCASRPAIAGGQNEQFFGPGTRLTVL.

The chain couples TRBV29-1 to TRBJ1-1; D may be TRBD1 (5 bases). Trimming took 7 bases from V and 0 from J, leaving 9 bases between them. CDR3 size: 12 residues. Per the germline V gene, CDR1 is SQVTM and CDR2 is ANQGSEA. CDR3 loop: CSGDRMNTEAFF. For the CDR3, the DNA is TGCAGCGGGGACCGCATGAACACTGAAGCTTTCTTT.

The chain has TRBV10-3 and TRBJ2-5, with D possibly being TRBD1 (5 bases). This CDR3 region has 17 residues. V dropped 2 bases and J dropped 4 bases, with 20 bases sitting between them. Germline V lookup: CDR1 ENHRY, CDR2 SYGVKD. The CDR3 bases are TGTGCCATCAGTGAGAAGGGTGGGCAGGGAATCCGAGAGACCCAGTACTTC. It yields the protein CAISEKGGQGIRETQYF.

The rearrangement joins TRBV28 to TRBJ1-4; 7 bases line up with TRBD1. The trim removed 4 bases at V and 3 bases at J, leaving 8 bases unmatched. CDR1 is MDHEN and CDR2 is SYDVKM in the germline V gene. This CDR3 region has 16 residues. CDR3 in amino acids: CASSSPRTGSNEKLFF. The CDR3 DNA reads as TGTGCCAGCAGTTCGCCCAGGACAGGATCTAATGAAAAACTGTTTTTT.

This clone appeared a single time. This chain joins TRBV30 and TRBJ1-5, with D uncertain. Germline lookup yields CDR1 GTSNPN and CDR2 SVGIG (reference sequence). This CDR3 comprises 13 residues. The ends were cut back, 2 bases at V and 7 bases at J, with 12 bases in the middle. CDR3 sequence reads: CAWSKWAQQPQHF. In DNA form, the CDR3 reads TGTGCCTGGAGTAAATGGGCTCAGCAGCCCCAGCATTTT.

CDR3 nucleotides: TGTGCCAGCAGCAGACAGGGCTTGGGCGGTGACACCATATATTTT. Its protein is CASSRQGLGGDTIYF. This chain joins TRBV2 and TRBJ1-3, with 7 bases that match TRBD1. V shed 6 bases, J shed 8 bases, and the junction held 13 bases outside the gene matches. Per germline, CDR1 SNHLY and CDR2 FYNNEI. CDR3 size: 15 residues.

As concerns this clone: Other DNA sequences from this sample encode an identical CDR3 as well. This sequence joins TRBV5-1 and TRBJ1-3; maybe TRBD1 (5 bases). This CDR3 comprises 13 residues. The germline V and J ends were trimmed by 8 bases and 4 bases, with 13 bases remaining between them. Germline V lookup: CDR1 SGHRS, CDR2 YFSETQ. This chain's CDR3 is CASRTGPGNTIYF. CDR3 DNA: TGCGCCAGTAGAACAGGACCCGGAAACACCATATATTTT.

This chain links TRBV9 with TRBJ1-6; D ambiguous. The CDR3 length is 15 residues. The germline gives CDR1 SGDLS, CDR2 YYNGEE. Trimming shortened V by 0 bases and J by 8 bases, and 12 bases separated the two germline ends. CDR3 sequence (DNA): TGTGCCAGCAGCGTAGAGCTAGGGCGGGATTCACCCCTCCACTTT. Amino acids: CASSVELGRDSPLHF.

CDR3 in DNA: TGTGCCAGCACCGTTCTACAGGGCGGCAATCAGCCCCAGCATTTT. Residues: CASTVLQGGNQPQHF. The V and J genes are TRBV5-8 and TRBJ1-5, with D perhaps TRBD1 (6 bases). CDR1 and CDR2 from the germline V gene are SGHTS and YDEGEE. Trimming pared 6 bases from V and 2 bases from J, leaving 15 bases between. The length of the CDR3 is 15 residues. The entire variable domain, with the rest obtained from reference TRBV5-8 and TRBJ1-5, is as follows: EAGVTQSPTHLIKTRGQQATLRCSPISGHTSVYWYQQALGLGLQFLLWYDEGEERNRGNFPPRFSGRQFPNYSSELNVNALELEDSALYLCASTVLQGGNQPQHFGDGTRLSIL.

V and J are TRBV6-1 and TRBJ2-7, with TRBD1 matching over 9 bases. Germline loops: CDR1 MNHNS, CDR2 SASEGT. The V segment lost 6 bases and the J segment 5 bases; nucleotides outside the gene matches: 8. This CDR3 contains 14 residues. CDR3 DNA: TGTGCCAGCAGAACCGGGACAGGGAGCCACGAGCAGTACTTC. Translating gives CASRTGTGSHEQYF.

The chain combines TRBV7-9 with TRBJ2-2; D may be TRBD1 or TRBD2 (5 bases each). CDR1 SEHNR and CDR2 FQNEAQ come from the germline V gene (reference sequence). The CDR3 contains 16 residues. V lost 5 bases to trimming and J lost 0 bases, with 13 bases between them. This CDR3 is CASSQKGSANTGELFF. As DNA, the CDR3 is TGTGCCAGCAGCCAAAAGGGGAGCGCGAACACCGGGGAGCTGTTTTTT.

The V gene is TRBV30, the J gene TRBJ1-6; D is perhaps TRBD1 (5 bases). Germline lookup yields CDR1 GTSNPN and CDR2 SVGIG (reference sequence). The CDR3 runs 12 residues. The germline V and J ends were trimmed by 0 bases and 12 bases, with 9 bases remaining between them. This chain's CDR3 is CAWSVQGGPLHF. CDR3 DNA: TGTGCCTGGAGTGTGCAGGGCGGACCCCTCCACTTT.

The CDR3 sequence is CASSLGDRLLTDTQYF. The CDR3 DNA is TGTGCCAGCAGCTTAGGGGACAGGCTCCTCACAGATACGCAGTATTTT. This chain joins TRBV7-9 and TRBJ2-3; 8 bases agree with TRBD1. Germline CDR1 reads SEHNR; CDR2 reads FQNEAQ (reference sequence). This CDR3 has 16 amino acids. Unmatched junction bases numbered 5, after V lost 1 base and J lost 2 bases.

The CDR3 DNA follows: TGTGCCACAGGAAACACCGGGGAGCTGTTTTTT. Translation: CATGNTGELFF. The chain recombines TRBV25-1 with TRBJ2-2; D is unclear. Germline CDR1 is MGHDK and CDR2 is SYGVNS. There are 11 residues in the CDR3. The V gene lost 10 bases and the J gene lost 2 bases, with 5 bases spanning the gap.

Remarks on this clone: The sample contains more than one DNA sequence encoding this CDR3. The V call is TRBV2, the J call TRBJ1-1; maybe TRBD1 (6 bases). V lost 3 bases and J 0 bases, leaving 8 bases between the germline ends. The CDR3 is 14 residues long. Germline-derived CDR1 and CDR2 are SNHLY and FYNNEI. Here the CDR3 reads CASSEQGMNTEAFF. The CDR3 DNA sequence: TGTGCCAGCAGTGAGCAGGGGATGAACACTGAAGCTTTCTTT.

Concerning this clone itself: This sample includes further DNA sequences coding for the same CDR3. The chain recombines TRBV2 with TRBJ2-7; 10 bases map to TRBD1. The length of the CDR3 is 14 residues. CDR1 and CDR2 from the germline V gene are SNHLY and FYNNEI. V was pared by 5 bases and J by 4 bases, with 5 bases of the junction left unmatched. CDR3 nucleotide sequence: TGTGCCAGCAGTCGACAGGGGGCCGGGTACGAGCAGTACTTC. This sequence encodes CASSRQGAGYEQYF.

The chain links TRBV19 to TRBJ1-1; D is unresolved. The CDR3 spans 13 residues. Trimming left V 7 bases short and J 1 base short, with 10 bases between. The germline V gene encodes CDR1 LNHDA and CDR2 SQIVND (reference sequence). The CDR3 sequence: CASKKLGNTEAFF. The CDR3 DNA sequence: TGTGCCAGTAAAAAACTCGGGAACACTGAAGCTTTCTTT.

Remarks on this clone: The sample holds other DNA sequences that translate to the same CDR3. The chain combines TRBV30 with TRBJ2-7; D unclear. The germline gives CDR1 GTSNPN, CDR2 SVGIG (reference sequence). CDR3 length: 11 amino acids. V dropped 1 base and J dropped 3 bases, with 4 bases sitting between them. The CDR3 DNA is TGTGCCTGGAGTGAGGACTACGAGCAGTACTTC. Residues: CAWSEDYEQYF.

With regard to this clone: A read error is possible here, since a much larger clone lies one base away. This chain connects TRBV28 to TRBJ1-5; D unclear. This CDR3 has 18 amino acids. V was trimmed by 7 bases and J by 1 base, leaving 23 bases between them. Per germline, CDR1 MDHEN and CDR2 SYDVKM. CDR3 amino acids: CASNFVTFGDRSNQPQHF. The CDR3 region has the DNA TGTGCCAGCAACTTTGTAACTTTCGGGGATAGGAGCAATCAGCCCCAGCATTTT.

This chain uses TRBV28 with TRBJ1-2, with D hard to call. In germline, CDR1 is MDHEN, CDR2 SYDVKM. The V and J ends lost 3 bases and 0 bases respectively, with 8 bases between them. This CDR3 spans 14 amino acids. The CDR3 loop is CASSFSVANYGYTF. CDR3 DNA: TGTGCCAGCAGTTTCAGCGTAGCTAACTATGGCTACACCTTC.

Details on this clone: Additional DNA sequences in this sample encode the identical CDR3. The rearrangement joins TRBV9 to TRBJ2-1; 12 bases match TRBD2. Germline values: CDR1 SGDLS, CDR2 YYNGEE. The V gene end was trimmed by 0 bases and the J gene end by 9 bases; junction bases not matched to a gene: 4. CDR3 size: 15 residues. The CDR3 here is CASSVGLAGAGEQFF. CDR3 in DNA: TGTGCCAGCAGCGTAGGACTAGCGGGGGCGGGTGAGCAGTTCTTC.

The rearrangement joins TRBV19 to TRBJ1-2, with no clear D. Germline-derived CDR1 and CDR2 are LNHDA and SQIVND (reference sequence). Trimming shortened V by 5 bases and J by 3 bases, and 13 bases separated the two germline ends. CDR3 size: 14 residues. The CDR3, as DNA: TGTGCCAGTAGTTATAGTTTTGGCTACTATGGCTACACCTTC. Encoded protein: CASSYSFGYYGYTF.

The V gene is TRBV2, the J gene TRBJ2-7; 9 bases are shared with TRBD1. The CDR3 is 12 residues long. The germline V gene encodes CDR1 SNHLY and CDR2 FYNNEI. After removal of 6 bases from V and 6 bases from J, the junction contained 3 bases not matched to a gene. CDR3 protein: CASSGQGSEQYF. In nucleotides, the CDR3 is TGTGCCAGCAGCGGACAGGGGAGCGAGCAGTACTTC.